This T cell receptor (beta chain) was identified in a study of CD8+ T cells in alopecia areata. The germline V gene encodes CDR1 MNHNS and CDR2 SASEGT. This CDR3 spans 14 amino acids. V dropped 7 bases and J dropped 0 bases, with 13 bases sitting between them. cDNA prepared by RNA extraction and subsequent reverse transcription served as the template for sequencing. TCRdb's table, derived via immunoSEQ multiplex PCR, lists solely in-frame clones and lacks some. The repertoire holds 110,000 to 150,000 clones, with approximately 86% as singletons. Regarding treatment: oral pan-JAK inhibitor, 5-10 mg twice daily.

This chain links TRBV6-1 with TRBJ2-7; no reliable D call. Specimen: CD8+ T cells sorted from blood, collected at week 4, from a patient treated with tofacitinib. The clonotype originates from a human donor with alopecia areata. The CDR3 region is CASTQGPSSYEQYF. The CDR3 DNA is TGTGCCAGCACCCAAGGCCCGAGCTCCTACGAGCAGTACTTC.